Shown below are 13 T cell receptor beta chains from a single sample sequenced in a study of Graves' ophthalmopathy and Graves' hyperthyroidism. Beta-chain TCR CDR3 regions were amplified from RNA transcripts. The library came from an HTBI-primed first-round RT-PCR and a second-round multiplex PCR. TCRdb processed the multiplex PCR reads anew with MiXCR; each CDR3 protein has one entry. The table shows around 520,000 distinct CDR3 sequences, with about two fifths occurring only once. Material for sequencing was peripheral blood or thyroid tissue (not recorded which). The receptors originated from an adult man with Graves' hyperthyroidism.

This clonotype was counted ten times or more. CDR3 bases: TGCAGTGCCCGGGGCGGTCGAGTAGAAGGCTACACCTTC. Protein product: CSARGGRVEGYTF. The rearrangement joins TRBV20-1 to TRBJ1-2; D is perhaps TRBD1 (5 bases). CDR1 and CDR2 (germline): DFQATT, SNEGSKA (reference sequence). V gave up 6 bases and J gave up 8 bases, with 19 bases separating them. There are 13 residues in the CDR3.

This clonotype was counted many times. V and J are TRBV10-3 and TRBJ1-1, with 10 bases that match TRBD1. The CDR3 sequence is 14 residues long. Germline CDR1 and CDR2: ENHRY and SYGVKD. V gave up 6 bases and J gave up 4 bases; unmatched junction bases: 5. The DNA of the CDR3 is TGTGCCATCAGAGACGGACAGGGGGGCACTGAAGCTTTCTTT. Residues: CAIRDGQGGTEAFF.

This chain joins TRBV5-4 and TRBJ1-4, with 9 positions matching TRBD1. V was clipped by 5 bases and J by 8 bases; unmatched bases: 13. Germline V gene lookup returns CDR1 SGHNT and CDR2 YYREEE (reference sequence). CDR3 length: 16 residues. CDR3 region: CASSPVPGQGKEKLFF. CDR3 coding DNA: TGTGCCAGCAGTCCAGTCCCGGGACAGGGCAAAGAAAAACTGTTTTTT.

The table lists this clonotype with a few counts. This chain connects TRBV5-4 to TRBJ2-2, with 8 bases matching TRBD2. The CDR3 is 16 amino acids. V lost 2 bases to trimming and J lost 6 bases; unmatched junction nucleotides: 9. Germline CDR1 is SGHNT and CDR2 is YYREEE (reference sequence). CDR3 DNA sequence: TGTGCCAGCAGCTTTAGAGCGGGAGTGGTAGCCGGGGAGCTGTTTTTT. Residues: CASSFRAGVVAGELFF. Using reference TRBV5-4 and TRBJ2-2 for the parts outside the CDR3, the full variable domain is ETGVTQSPTHLIKTRGQQVTLRCSSQSGHNTVSWYQQALGQGPQFIFQYYREEENGRGNFPPRFSGLQFPNYSSELNVNALELDDSALYLCASSFRAGVVAGELFFGEGSRLTVL.

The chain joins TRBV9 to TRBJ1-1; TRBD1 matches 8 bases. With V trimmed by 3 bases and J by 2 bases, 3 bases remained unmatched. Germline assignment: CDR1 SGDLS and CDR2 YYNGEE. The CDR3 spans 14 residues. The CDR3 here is CASSGTGLNTEAFF. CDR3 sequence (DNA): TGTGCCAGCAGCGGGACAGGGTTAAACACTGAAGCTTTCTTT.

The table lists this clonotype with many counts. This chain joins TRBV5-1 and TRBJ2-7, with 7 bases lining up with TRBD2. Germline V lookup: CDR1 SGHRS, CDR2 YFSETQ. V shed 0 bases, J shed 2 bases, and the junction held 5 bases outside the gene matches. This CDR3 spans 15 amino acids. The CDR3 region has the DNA TGCGCCAGCAGCTTGGGGAGCGGGACTACCTACGAGCAGTACTTC. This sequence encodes CASSLGSGTTYEQYF.

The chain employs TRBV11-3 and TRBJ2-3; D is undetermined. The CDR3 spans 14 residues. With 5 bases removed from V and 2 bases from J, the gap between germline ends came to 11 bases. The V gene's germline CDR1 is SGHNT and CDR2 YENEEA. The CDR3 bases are TGTGCCAGCAGCCTACGCGGTCCCACAGATACGCAGTATTTT. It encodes CASSLRGPTDTQYF.

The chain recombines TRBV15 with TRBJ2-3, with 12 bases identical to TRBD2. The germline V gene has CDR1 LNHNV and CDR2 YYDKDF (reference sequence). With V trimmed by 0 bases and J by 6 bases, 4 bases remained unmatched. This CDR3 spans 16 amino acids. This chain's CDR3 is CATSRDRLAGEDTQYF. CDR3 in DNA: TGTGCCACCAGCAGAGATCGACTAGCGGGAGAGGATACGCAGTATTTT.

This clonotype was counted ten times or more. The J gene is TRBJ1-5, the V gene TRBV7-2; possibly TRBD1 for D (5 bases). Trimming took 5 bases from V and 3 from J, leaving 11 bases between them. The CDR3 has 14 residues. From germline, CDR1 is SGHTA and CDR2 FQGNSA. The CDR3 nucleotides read TGTGCCAGCAGCCCTGGAGGGACCAATCAGCCCCAGCATTTT. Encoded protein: CASSPGGTNQPQHF.

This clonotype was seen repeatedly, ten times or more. CDR3 bases: TGTGCCAGCAGTTATGGGACAAACTCTGGGGCCAACGTCCTGACTTTC. Protein product: CASSYGTNSGANVLTF. The chain couples TRBV6-5 to TRBJ2-6; weak D call: TRBD1 (6 bases). This CDR3 comprises 16 residues. Trimming removed 3 bases at V and 0 bases at J, with 9 bases between. Germline values: CDR1 MNHEY, CDR2 SVGAGI.

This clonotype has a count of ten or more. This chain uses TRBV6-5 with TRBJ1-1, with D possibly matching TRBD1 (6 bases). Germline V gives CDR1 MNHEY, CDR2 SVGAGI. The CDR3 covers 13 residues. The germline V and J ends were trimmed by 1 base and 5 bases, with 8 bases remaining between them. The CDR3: CASSYYRATEAFF. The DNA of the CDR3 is TGTGCCAGCAGTTACTACAGGGCTACTGAAGCTTTCTTT.

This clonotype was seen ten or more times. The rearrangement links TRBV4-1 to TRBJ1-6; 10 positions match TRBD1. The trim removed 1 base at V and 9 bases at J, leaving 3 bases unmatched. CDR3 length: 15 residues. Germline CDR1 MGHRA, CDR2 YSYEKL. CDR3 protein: CASSQGTGGGSPLHF. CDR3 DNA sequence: TGCGCCAGCAGCCAAGGGACAGGGGGGGGTTCACCCCTCCACTTT.

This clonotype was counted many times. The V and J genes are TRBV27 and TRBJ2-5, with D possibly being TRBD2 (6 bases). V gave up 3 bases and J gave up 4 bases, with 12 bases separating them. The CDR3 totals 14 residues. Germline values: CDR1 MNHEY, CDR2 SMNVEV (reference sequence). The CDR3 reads CASSLGGVGETQYF. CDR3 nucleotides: TGTGCCAGCAGTTTGGGGGGAGTGGGAGAGACCCAGTACTTC.